Each of the 5 T cell receptor beta chains below was sequenced from the same sample in a study of identical twins. TCRdb itself ran the 5' RACE reads through MiXCR, one entry per CDR3 protein. The data show some 1,600,000 distinct CDR3 sequences, less than 35% seen once. Sample: cord blood. These receptor sequences come from a newborn girl in good health.

This sequence joins TRBV7-2 and TRBJ2-1; D gene ambiguous. The CDR3 is made up of 14 amino acids. V lost 1 base and J lost 10, with 14 bases in between. Germline V gene sequence: CDR1 SGHTA, CDR2 FQGNSA. The CDR3 nucleotides read TGTGCCAGCAGCTTAGTCTCCAGCGTCTACGAGCAGTTCTTC. Protein: CASSLVSSVYEQFF. Supplemented by reference TRBV7-2 and TRBJ2-1, the full variable domain reads GAGVSQSPSNKVTEKGKDVELRCDPISGHTALYWYRQSLGQGLEFLIYFQGNSAPDKSGLPSDRFSAERTGGSVSTLTIQRTQQEDSAVYLCASSLVSSVYEQFFGPGTRLTVL.

The rearrangement joins TRBV29-1 to TRBJ2-2; possibly TRBD2 for D (6 bases). The germline V and J ends were trimmed by 3 bases and 4 bases, with 6 bases remaining between them. The CDR3 length is 12 residues. The germline CDR1 and CDR2 sequences are SQVTM and ANQGSEA. The CDR3 region has the DNA TGCAGCGTTGAGGGGGGCACCGGGGAGCTGTTTTTT. It codes for CSVEGGTGELFF.

The chain has TRBV19 and TRBJ2-7, with 11 bases matching TRBD2. Germline CDR1 is LNHDA and CDR2 is SQIVND (reference sequence). CDR3 size: 16 residues. J gave up 5 bases and V 3 bases, and 9 bases lay outside the gene matches. The CDR3 sequence: CASSIPASGRIDEQYF. CDR3 DNA: TGTGCCAGTAGTATTCCGGCTAGCGGGAGGATCGACGAGCAGTACTTC.

A word on this clonotype: At one end the junction does not follow the germline gene, possibly because of a read error. The chain recombines TRBV7-2 with TRBJ2-4, with 7 bases matching TRBD1. With the DNA end fitting TRBJ2-7 better, the J assignment may be wrong. Germline V gene sequence: CDR1 SGHTA, CDR2 FQGNSA. This CDR3 has 17 amino acids. In nucleotides, the CDR3 is TGTGCCAGCGGCTTGGGGGTTACAGGGGATCCCCCTTACGAGCAGTACTTC. Its protein is CASGLGVTGDPPYEQYF.

Comments on this clonotype: It is unclear where the CDR3 begins or ends on the DNA, so no DNA is shown, and the CDR3 is as TCRdb lists it. The rearrangement uses TRBV19 and TRBJ1-2; TRBD1, the D gene given by the table, was not confirmed from the DNA. Germline V gene lookup returns CDR1 LNHDA and CDR2 SQIVND (reference sequence). The CDR3 contains 14 residues when both ends are counted. The CDR3: CASSILAGDYGYTF.